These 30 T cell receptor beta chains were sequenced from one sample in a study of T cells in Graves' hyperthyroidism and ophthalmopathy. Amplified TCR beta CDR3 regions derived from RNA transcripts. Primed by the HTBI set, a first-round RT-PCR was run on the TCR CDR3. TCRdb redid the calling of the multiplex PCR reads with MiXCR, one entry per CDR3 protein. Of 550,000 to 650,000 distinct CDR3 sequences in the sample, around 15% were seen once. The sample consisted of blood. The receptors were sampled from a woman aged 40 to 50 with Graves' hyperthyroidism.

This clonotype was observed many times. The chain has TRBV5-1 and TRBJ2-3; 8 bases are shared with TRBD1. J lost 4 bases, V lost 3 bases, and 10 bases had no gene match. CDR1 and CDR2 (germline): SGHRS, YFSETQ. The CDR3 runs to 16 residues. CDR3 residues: CASSSDPGQGADTQYF. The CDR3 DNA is TGCGCCAGCAGCTCGGACCCCGGACAGGGAGCAGATACGCAGTATTTT.

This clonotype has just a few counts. CDR3 bases: TGTGCCAGCAGTTCCCGCCCCGCCTACGAGCAGTACTTC. Translated: CASSSRPAYEQYF. The rearrangement uses TRBV27 and TRBJ2-7; no definite D call. Germline V gene lookup returns CDR1 MNHEY and CDR2 SMNVEV (reference sequence). The V and J ends lost 4 bases and 2 bases respectively, with 9 bases between them. The CDR3 is 13 amino acids.

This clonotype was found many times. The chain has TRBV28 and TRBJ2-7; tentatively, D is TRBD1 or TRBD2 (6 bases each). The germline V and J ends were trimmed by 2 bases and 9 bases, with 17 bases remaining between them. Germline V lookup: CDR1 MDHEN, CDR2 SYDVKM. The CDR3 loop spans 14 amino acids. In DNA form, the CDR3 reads TGTGCCAGCAGTTTAGAGTTCGGGGGCGAGGGGCAGTACTTC. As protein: CASSLEFGGEGQYF.

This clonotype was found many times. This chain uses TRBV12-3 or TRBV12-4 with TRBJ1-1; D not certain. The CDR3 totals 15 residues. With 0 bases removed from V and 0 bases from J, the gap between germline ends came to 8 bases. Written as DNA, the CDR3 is TGTGCCAGCAGTTTAGCGAGGGCTATGAACACTGAAGCTTTCTTT. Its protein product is CASSLARAMNTEAFF.

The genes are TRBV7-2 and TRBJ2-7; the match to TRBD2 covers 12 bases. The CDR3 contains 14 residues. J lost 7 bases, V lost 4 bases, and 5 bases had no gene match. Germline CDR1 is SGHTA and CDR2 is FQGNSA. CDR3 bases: TGTGCCAGCAGCTCGACTAGCGGGAGCATGGAGCAGTACTTC. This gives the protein CASSSTSGSMEQYF. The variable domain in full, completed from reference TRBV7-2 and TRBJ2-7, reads GAGVSQSPSNKVTEKGKDVELRCDPISGHTALYWYRQSLGQGLEFLIYFQGNSAPDKSGLPSDRFSAERTGGSVSTLTIQRTQQEDSAVYLCASSSTSGSMEQYFGPGTRLTVT.

CDR3 nucleotides: TGCGCCAGCAGCTTGGTAGGGGGCGACTATAATTCACCCCTCCACTTT. Protein sequence: CASSLVGGDYNSPLHF. The chain joins TRBV5-1 to TRBJ1-6; TRBD1 aligns across 7 bases. J gave up 3 bases and V 0 bases, and 3 bases lay outside the gene matches. The CDR3 consists of 16 residues. Germline V gene sequence: CDR1 SGHRS, CDR2 YFSETQ.

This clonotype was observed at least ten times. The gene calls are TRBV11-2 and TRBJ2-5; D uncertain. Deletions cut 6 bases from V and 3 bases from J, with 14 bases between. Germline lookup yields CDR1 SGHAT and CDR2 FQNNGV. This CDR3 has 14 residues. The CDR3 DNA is TGTGCCAGCAGTTCCCGCCGGACGGAAGAGACCCAGTACTTC. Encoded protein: CASSSRRTEETQYF.

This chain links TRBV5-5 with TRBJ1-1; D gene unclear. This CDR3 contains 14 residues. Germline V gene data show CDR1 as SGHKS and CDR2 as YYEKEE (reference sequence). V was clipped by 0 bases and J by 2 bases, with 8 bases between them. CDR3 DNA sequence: TGTGCCAGCAGCTTGGGGTTTGGAAACACTGAAGCTTTCTTT. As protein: CASSLGFGNTEAFF.

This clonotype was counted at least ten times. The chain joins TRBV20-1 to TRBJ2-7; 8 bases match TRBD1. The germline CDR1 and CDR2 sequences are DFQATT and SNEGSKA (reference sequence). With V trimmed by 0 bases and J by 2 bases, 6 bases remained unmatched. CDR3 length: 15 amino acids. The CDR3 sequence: CSARDGGQGAYEQYF. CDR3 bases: TGCAGTGCTAGAGATGGTGGACAGGGCGCCTACGAGCAGTACTTC.

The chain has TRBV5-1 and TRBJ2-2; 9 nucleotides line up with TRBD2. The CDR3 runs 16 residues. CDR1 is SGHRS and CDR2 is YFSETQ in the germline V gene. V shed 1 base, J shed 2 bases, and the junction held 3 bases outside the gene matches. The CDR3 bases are TGCGCCAGCAGCTTGTTGCTAGCGGGAAACACCGGGGAGCTGTTTTTT. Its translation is CASSLLLAGNTGELFF. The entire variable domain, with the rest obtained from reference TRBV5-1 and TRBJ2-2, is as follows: KAGVTQTPRYLIKTRGQQVTLSCSPISGHRSVSWYQQTPGQGLQFLFEYFSETQRNKGNFPGRFSGRQFSNSRSEMNVSTLELGDSALYLCASSLLLAGNTGELFFGEGSRLTVL.

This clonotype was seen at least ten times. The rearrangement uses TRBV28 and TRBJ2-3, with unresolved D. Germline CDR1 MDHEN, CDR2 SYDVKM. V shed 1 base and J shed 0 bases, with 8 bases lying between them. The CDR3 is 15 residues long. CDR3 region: CASSLYSTSTDTQYF. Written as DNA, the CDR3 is TGTGCCAGCAGTTTATATTCTACTAGCACAGATACGCAGTATTTT.

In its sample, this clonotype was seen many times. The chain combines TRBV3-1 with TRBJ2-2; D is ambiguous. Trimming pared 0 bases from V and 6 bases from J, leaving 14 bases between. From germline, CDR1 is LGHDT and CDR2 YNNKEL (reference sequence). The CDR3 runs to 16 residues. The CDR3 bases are TGTGCCAGCAGCCAAGAACCAGGAATCGACGCCGGGGAGCTGTTTTTT. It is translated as CASSQEPGIDAGELFF.

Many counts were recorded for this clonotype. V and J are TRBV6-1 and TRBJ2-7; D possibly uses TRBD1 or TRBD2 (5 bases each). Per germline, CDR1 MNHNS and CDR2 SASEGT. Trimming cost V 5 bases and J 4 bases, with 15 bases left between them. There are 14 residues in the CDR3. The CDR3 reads CASSRDGNFYEQYF. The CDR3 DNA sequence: TGTGCCAGCAGTCGGGACGGGAACTTTTACGAGCAGTACTTC.

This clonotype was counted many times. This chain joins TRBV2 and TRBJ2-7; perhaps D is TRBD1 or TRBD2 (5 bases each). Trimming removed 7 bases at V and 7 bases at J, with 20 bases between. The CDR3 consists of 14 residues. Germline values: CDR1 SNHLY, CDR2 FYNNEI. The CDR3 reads CASNNRDRLPEQYF. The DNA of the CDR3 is TGTGCCAGCAACAACCGGGACCGCCTCCCAGAGCAGTACTTC.

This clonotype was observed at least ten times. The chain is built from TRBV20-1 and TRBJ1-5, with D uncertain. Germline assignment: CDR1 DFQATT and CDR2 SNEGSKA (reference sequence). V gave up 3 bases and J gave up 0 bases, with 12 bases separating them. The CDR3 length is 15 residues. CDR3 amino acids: CSASPYENSNQPQHF. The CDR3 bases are TGCAGTGCTAGTCCCTACGAGAATAGCAATCAGCCCCAGCATTTT.

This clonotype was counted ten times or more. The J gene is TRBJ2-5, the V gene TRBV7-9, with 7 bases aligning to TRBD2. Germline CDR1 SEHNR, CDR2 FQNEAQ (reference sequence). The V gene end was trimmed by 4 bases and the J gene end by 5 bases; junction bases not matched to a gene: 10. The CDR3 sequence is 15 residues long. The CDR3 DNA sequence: TGTGCCAGCAGCTGGAGTGGGACCGGGGGGGAGACCCAGTACTTC. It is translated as CASSWSGTGGETQYF.

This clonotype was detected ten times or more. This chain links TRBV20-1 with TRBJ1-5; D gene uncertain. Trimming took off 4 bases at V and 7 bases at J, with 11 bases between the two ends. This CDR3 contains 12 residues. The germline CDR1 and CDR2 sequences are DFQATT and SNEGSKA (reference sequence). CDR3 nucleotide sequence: TGCAGTGCTAATCGACCTGGGCAGCCCCAGCATTTT. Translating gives CSANRPGQPQHF.

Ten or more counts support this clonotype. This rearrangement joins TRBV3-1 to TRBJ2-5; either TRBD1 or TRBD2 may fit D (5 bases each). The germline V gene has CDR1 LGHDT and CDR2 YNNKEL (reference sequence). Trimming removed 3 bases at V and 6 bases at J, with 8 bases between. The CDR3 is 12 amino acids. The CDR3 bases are TGTGCCAGCAGCCATGGGGGAAAGACCCAGTACTTC. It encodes CASSHGGKTQYF.

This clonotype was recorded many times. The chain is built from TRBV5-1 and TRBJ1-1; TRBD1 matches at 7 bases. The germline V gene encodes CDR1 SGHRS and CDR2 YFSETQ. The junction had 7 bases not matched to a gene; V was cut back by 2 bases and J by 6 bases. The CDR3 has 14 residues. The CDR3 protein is CASSFQGGGAEAFF. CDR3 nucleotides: TGCGCCAGCAGCTTCCAGGGGGGTGGCGCTGAAGCTTTCTTT.

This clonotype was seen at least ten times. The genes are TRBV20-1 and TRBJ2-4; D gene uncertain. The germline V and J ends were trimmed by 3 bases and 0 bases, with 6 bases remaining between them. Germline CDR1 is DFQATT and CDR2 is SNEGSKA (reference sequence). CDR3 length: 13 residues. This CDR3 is CSARGVAKNIQYF. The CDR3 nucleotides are TGCAGTGCTAGGGGTGTAGCCAAAAACATTCAGTACTTC.

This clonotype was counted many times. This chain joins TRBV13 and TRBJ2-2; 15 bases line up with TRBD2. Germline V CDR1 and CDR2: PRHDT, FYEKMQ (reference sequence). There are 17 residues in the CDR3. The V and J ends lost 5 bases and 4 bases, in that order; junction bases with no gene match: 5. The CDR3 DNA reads TGTGCCAGCAGCCGGGGACTAGCGGGAGGAAGCACCGGGGAGCTGTTTTTT. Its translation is CASSRGLAGGSTGELFF.

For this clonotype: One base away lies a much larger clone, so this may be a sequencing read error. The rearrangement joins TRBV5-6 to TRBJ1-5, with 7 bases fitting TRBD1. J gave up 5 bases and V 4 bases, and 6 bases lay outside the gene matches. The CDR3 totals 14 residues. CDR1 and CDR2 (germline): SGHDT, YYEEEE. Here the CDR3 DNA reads TGTGCCAGCAGCCGGGGACAGTCAGATCAGCCCCAGCATTTT. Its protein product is CASSRGQSDQPQHF.

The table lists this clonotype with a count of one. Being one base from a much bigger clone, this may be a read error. CDR3: CASSQRTVNHGYTF. CDR3 DNA: TGTGCCAGCAGCCAACGGACGGTTAACCATGGCTACACCTTC. The rearrangement uses TRBV3-1 and TRBJ1-2; D gene ambiguous. This CDR3 is built from 14 residues. CDR1 and CDR2 from the germline V gene are LGHDT and YNNKEL (reference sequence).

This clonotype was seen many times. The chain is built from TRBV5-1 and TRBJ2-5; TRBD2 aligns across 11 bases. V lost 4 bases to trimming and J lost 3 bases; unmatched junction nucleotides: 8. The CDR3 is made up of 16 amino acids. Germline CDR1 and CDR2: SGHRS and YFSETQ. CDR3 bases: TGCGCCAGCAGCCGGGGGACTAGCGGAGGGGAAGAGACCCAGTACTTC. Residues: CASSRGTSGGEETQYF.

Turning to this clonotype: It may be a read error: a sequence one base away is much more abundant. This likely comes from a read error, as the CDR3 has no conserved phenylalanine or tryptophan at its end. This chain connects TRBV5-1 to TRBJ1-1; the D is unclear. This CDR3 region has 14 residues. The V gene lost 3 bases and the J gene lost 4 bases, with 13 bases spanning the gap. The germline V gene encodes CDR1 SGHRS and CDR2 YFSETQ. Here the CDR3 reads CASSSNVGSTEAFL. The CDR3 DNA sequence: TGCGCCAGCAGCTCGAATGTAGGTTCCACTGAAGCTTTCCTT.

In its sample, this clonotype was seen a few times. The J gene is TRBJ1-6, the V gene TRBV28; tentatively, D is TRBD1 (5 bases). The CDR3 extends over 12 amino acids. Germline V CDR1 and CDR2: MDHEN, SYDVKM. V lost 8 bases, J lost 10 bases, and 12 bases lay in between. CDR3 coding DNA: TGTGCCAGCGGAGGAGGGGAATCACCCCTCCACTTT. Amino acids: CASGGGESPLHF. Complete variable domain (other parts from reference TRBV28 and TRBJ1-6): DVKVTQSSRYLVKRTGEKVFLECVQDMDHENMFWYRQDPGLGLRLIYFSYDVKMKEKGDIPEGYSVSREKKERFSLILESASTNQTSMYLCASGGGESPLHFGNGTRLTVT.

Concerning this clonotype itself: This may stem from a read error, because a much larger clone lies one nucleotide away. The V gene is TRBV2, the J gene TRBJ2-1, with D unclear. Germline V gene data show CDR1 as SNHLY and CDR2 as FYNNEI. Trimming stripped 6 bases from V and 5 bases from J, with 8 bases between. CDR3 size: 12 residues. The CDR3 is CASRAPHNEQFF. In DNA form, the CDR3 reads TGTGCCAGCAGAGCCCCTCACAATGAGCAGTTCTTC.

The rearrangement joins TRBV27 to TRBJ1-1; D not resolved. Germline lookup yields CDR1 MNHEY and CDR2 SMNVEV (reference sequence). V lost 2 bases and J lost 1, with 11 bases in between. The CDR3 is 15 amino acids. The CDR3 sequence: CASSLMRSGNTEAFF. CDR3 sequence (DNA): TGTGCCAGCAGTTTAATGCGGTCGGGGAACACTGAAGCTTTCTTT.

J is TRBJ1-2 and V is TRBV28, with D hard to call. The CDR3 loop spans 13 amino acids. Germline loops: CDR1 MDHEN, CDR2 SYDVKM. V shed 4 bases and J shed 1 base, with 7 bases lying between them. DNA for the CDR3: TGTGCCAGCAGTTCCCTTCTTAACTATGGCTACACCTTC. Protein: CASSSLLNYGYTF.

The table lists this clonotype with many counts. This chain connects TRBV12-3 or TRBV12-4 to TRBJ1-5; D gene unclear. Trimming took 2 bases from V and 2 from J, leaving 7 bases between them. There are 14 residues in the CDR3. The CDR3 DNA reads TGTGCCAGCAGTTTAAGGCAGCGCAATCAGCCCCAGCATTTT. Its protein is CASSLRQRNQPQHF.